This entry describes one T cell receptor beta chain. Clones were sequenced by immunoSEQ multiplex PCR, and TCRdb holds only the in-frame ones, with some missing. The profile covers around 480,000 clones, with roughly 90% appearing a single time and roughly 0.7% taken by the ten largest. Resolution of symptoms, clearance, or two negative PCRs was present in recovered Cohort 3 donors. The record originates from a study of blood T cell repertoires in COVID-19. Study overall: The samples span acute and convalescent COVID-19 from the United States, Italy and Spain. From T cells, B-cell-depleted T cells, or PBMCs came the material, which was cDNA or gDNA.

Trimming took 6 bases from V and 0 from J, leaving 23 bases between them. In germline, CDR1 is LNHDA, CDR2 SQIVND (reference sequence). This CDR3 spans 18 amino acids. The chain employs TRBV19 and TRBJ1-1; the D gene is possibly TRBD1 (6 bases). Source material: PBMCs or T cells enriched from blood (not recorded which). The sequence derives from a woman aged 18-29 years who had recovered from COVID-19. As DNA, the CDR3 is TGTGCCAGTAGCTCGAATTACAGGGCCTCCTCAATGAACACTGAAGCTTTCTTT. Its translation is CASSSNYRASSMNTEAFF.